This passage covers 26 T cell receptor beta chains from one sample sequenced in a study of blood T cell repertoires in COVID-19. Profiling relied on immunoSEQ multiplex PCR, and the TCRdb table lists in-frame clones only, not all of them. The table records about 130,000 clones, approximately 86% of them present only once. Sequencing input: peripheral blood. All receptors derive from a woman between 70 and 85 years old with COVID-19, enrolled during active disease.

The chain joins TRBV27 to TRBJ2-6; tentative D call: TRBD2 (6 bases). Germline CDR1 MNHEY, CDR2 SMNVEV (reference sequence). V lost 4 bases, J lost 0 bases, and 7 bases lay in between. There are 15 residues in the CDR3. This CDR3 reads CASSSGGSGANVLTF. In DNA, the CDR3 is TGTGCCAGCAGTTCCGGGGGCTCTGGGGCCAACGTCCTGACTTTC.

The chain carries TRBV7-9 and TRBJ1-3, with TRBD1 matching over 8 bases. The CDR3 spans 14 residues. The germline CDR1 and CDR2 sequences are SEHNR and FQNEAQ (reference sequence). J gave up 4 bases and V 5 bases, and 4 bases lay outside the gene matches. CDR3 amino acids: CASSLDRGGNTIYF. As DNA, the CDR3 is TGTGCCAGCAGCCTAGACAGGGGAGGAAACACCATATATTTT.

The rearrangement joins TRBV9 to TRBJ2-5; 9 nucleotides align to TRBD2. Germline trimming cut 0 bases from V and 5 bases from J; bases unmatched to any gene: 8. The CDR3 totals 16 residues. Germline V gene data show CDR1 as SGDLS and CDR2 as YYNGEE. As DNA, the CDR3 is TGTGCCAGCAGCGTAGGGTATAGCGGGGGCGGGGAGACCCAGTACTTC. Its translation is CASSVGYSGGGETQYF.

The rearrangement links TRBV5-3 to TRBJ1-4, with TRBD1 as a possible D gene (5 bases). TRBV5-3 is recorded as an ORF, its role being uncertain. CDR3 size: 16 residues. V lost 3 bases, J lost 3 bases, and 15 bases lay in between. The CDR3 region has the DNA TGTGCCAGAAGCTCAGGGCCCCCTTTGGCTAATGAAAAACTGTTTTTT. Amino acids: CARSSGPPLANEKLFF.

The chain carries TRBV6-1 and TRBJ2-1, with 8 bases identical to TRBD2. Germline lookup yields CDR1 MNHNS and CDR2 SASEGT. V shed 3 bases, J shed 9 bases, and the junction held 13 bases outside the gene matches. The CDR3 spans 16 residues. The CDR3 coding sequence is TGTGCCAGCAGTGACCCAACGCGAGGTACTAGCGGTGAGCAGTTCTTC. Amino acids: CASSDPTRGTSGEQFF.

The chain links TRBV29-1 to TRBJ2-3; 8 bases agree with TRBD2. CDR3 length equals 12 residues. The V gene's germline CDR1 is SQVTM and CDR2 ANQGSEA. The junction had 2 bases not matched to a gene; V was cut back by 2 bases and J by 7 bases. CDR3 protein: CSVESGGNTQYF. CDR3 nucleotide sequence: TGCAGCGTTGAAAGCGGGGGAAATACGCAGTATTTT.

The CDR3 DNA reads as TGTGCCAGCAGCTTAATGTCCCGTGGAAACACCATATATTTT. Protein product: CASSLMSRGNTIYF. The V call is TRBV11-2, the J call TRBJ1-3; D remains unclear. The V end lost 2 bases, the J end lost 3 bases, and 8 bases lay between the germline ends. The CDR3 covers 14 residues. Germline V gene data show CDR1 as SGHAT and CDR2 as FQNNGV.

This chain uses TRBV28 with TRBJ1-5; D uncertain. This CDR3 comprises 14 residues. The germline gives CDR1 MDHEN, CDR2 SYDVKM. V was trimmed by 3 bases and J by 4 bases, leaving 10 bases between them. The CDR3 here is CASSFMRENQPQHF. CDR3 coding DNA: TGTGCCAGCAGTTTTATGAGGGAAAATCAGCCCCAGCATTTT.

The rearrangement links TRBV28 to TRBJ1-1, with D maybe TRBD1 (5 bases). The germline V gene has CDR1 MDHEN and CDR2 SYDVKM. Trimming stripped 5 bases from V and 7 bases from J, with 11 bases between. This CDR3 spans 12 amino acids. This chain's CDR3 is CASSLPGNEAFF. In DNA, the CDR3 is TGTGCCAGCAGTCTCCCAGGGAATGAAGCTTTCTTT.

DNA for the CDR3: TGTGCCAGCAGCCCCCGACAGGGCTGGGGTAATTCACCCCTCCACTTT. This gives the protein CASSPRQGWGNSPLHF. This chain connects TRBV3-1 (or the pseudogene TRBV3-2) to TRBJ1-6, with 7 bases matching TRBD1. This CDR3 region has 16 residues. Germline V gene lookup returns CDR1 LGHDT and CDR2 YNNKEL (reference sequence). V was clipped by 4 bases and J by 6 bases; unmatched bases: 9.

The V and J genes are TRBV30 and TRBJ1-1; no reliable D call. The CDR3 spans 15 residues. V was clipped by 4 bases and J by 4 bases, with 19 bases between them. The germline gives CDR1 GTSNPN, CDR2 SVGIG (reference sequence). The DNA of the CDR3 is TGTGCCTGGAAAGACGGCCAAACCGAGGGCACTGAAGCTTTCTTT. As protein: CAWKDGQTEGTEAFF.

This clone was seen a single time. V and J are TRBV18 and TRBJ1-2; maybe TRBD1 (5 bases). V gave up 1 base and J gave up 0 bases, with 9 bases separating them. CDR1 and CDR2 from the germline V gene are KGHSH and LQKENI. CDR3 size: 15 residues. CDR3 sequence: CASSPREGPNYGYTF. CDR3 in DNA: TGTGCCAGCTCACCACGGGAGGGACCTAACTATGGCTACACCTTC.

This clone occurred once. The chain couples TRBV28 to TRBJ2-4; tentative D call: TRBD2 (6 bases). Per germline, CDR1 MDHEN and CDR2 SYDVKM. V was pared by 6 bases and J by 2 bases, with 23 bases between. This CDR3 region has 18 residues. The CDR3 protein is CASSPPRGISHSKNIQYF. As DNA, the CDR3 is TGTGCCAGCAGCCCTCCTCGGGGGATTTCCCACTCCAAAAACATTCAGTACTTC.

This chain's CDR3 is CASSFSMRRGGPDTQYF. The CDR3 DNA reads TGTGCCAGCAGCTTCTCCATGAGGCGGGGGGGCCCAGATACGCAGTATTTT. The rearrangement joins TRBV5-5 to TRBJ2-3; TRBD2 agrees at 9 bases. CDR1 is SGHKS, CDR2 YYEKEE, per germline (reference sequence). Trimming cost V 2 bases and J 4 bases; bases outside gene matches: 11. This CDR3 comprises 17 residues.

This rearrangement joins TRBV5-6 to TRBJ2-5; D gene ambiguous. V shed 3 bases and J shed 2 bases, with 17 bases lying between them. The CDR3 extends over 16 amino acids. Germline CDR1 is SGHDT and CDR2 is YYEEEE. CDR3 sequence: CASSSLYRRSQETQYF. The CDR3 nucleotides read TGTGCCAGCAGCTCTCTCTACCGTCGTAGTCAAGAGACCCAGTACTTC.

The J gene is TRBJ1-2, the V gene TRBV7-9; TRBD1 aligns across 10 bases. The CDR3 runs 14 residues. Germline V gives CDR1 SEHNR, CDR2 FQNEAQ (reference sequence). V shed 5 bases, J shed 8 bases, and the junction held 8 bases outside the gene matches. The CDR3 sequence: CASSGQGVAQGYTF. DNA for the CDR3: TGTGCCAGCAGCGGACAGGGGGTCGCTCAGGGCTACACCTTC.

The chain is built from TRBV7-9 and TRBJ2-7, with 9 bases aligning to TRBD1. CDR3 length: 16 residues. Germline CDR1 reads SEHNR; CDR2 reads FQNEAQ (reference sequence). The V gene end was trimmed by 1 base and the J gene end by 5 bases; junction bases not matched to a gene: 9. The CDR3 DNA sequence: TGTGCCAGCAGCTTAGTCTCCGGGACAGGGCAGAACGAGCAGTACTTC. This gives the protein CASSLVSGTGQNEQYF.

J is TRBJ1-6 and V is TRBV3-1 (or the pseudogene TRBV3-2); tentative D call: TRBD1 (6 bases). Trimming stripped 6 bases from V and 4 bases from J, with 16 bases between. The CDR3 has 16 residues. Per the germline V gene, CDR1 is LGHDT and CDR2 is YNNKEL (reference sequence). The CDR3 nucleotides are TGTGCCAGCAGTGTAGGGGAACAGGGTTATAATTCACCCCTCCACTTT. Protein: CASSVGEQGYNSPLHF.

This chain uses TRBV6-4 with TRBJ1-5, with a weak D call TRBD1 (5 bases). The V gene lost 5 bases and the J gene lost 6 bases, with 11 bases spanning the gap. The CDR3 covers 13 residues. CDR1 and CDR2 (germline): MRHNA, SNTAGT. CDR3 loop: CASSRQQGQPQHF. The CDR3 DNA follows: TGTGCCAGCAGTCGACAGCAAGGTCAGCCCCAGCATTTT.

The chain links TRBV7-2 to TRBJ2-5, with 14 bases that match TRBD2. The CDR3 sequence is 15 residues long. The junction had 4 bases not matched to a gene; V was cut back by 6 bases and J by 4 bases. Germline lookup yields CDR1 SGHTA and CDR2 FQGNSA. CDR3 sequence reads: CASSPTSGGGETQYF. The CDR3 nucleotides read TGTGCCAGCAGTCCGACTAGCGGGGGGGGAGAGACCCAGTACTTC.

The rearrangement links TRBV11-2 to TRBJ2-1, with 10 positions matching TRBD2. The length of the CDR3 is 17 residues. The germline V gene encodes CDR1 SGHAT and CDR2 FQNNGV. Unmatched junction bases numbered 12, after V lost 6 bases and J lost 4 bases. CDR3 residues: CASRPKAGGPGYNEQFF. CDR3 bases: TGTGCCAGCAGACCCAAAGCGGGGGGGCCAGGGTACAATGAGCAGTTCTTC.

The V gene is TRBV5-4, the J gene TRBJ2-7, with TRBD1 matching 9 bases. The CDR3 has 15 residues. The germline V gene encodes CDR1 SGHNT and CDR2 YYREEE (reference sequence). V lost 4 bases, J lost 4 bases, and 9 bases stayed unmatched. The CDR3 reads CASSPTGDRAYEQYF. The DNA for the CDR3 is TGTGCCAGCAGCCCAACCGGGGACAGGGCATACGAGCAGTACTTC.

This sequence joins TRBV2 and TRBJ1-4, with D unclear. This CDR3 contains 14 residues. Germline CDR1 and CDR2: SNHLY and FYNNEI. V was shortened by 2 bases and J by 8 bases, with 12 bases between the two germline ends. CDR3 sequence (DNA): TGTGCCAGCAGTGAACTGGCAGCGTCGGAAAAACTGTTTTTT. The encoded protein is CASSELAASEKLFF.

This clone was seen a single time. The chain carries TRBV7-3 and TRBJ1-1, with D unresolved. Germline V gives CDR1 SGHTA, CDR2 FQGTGA. V was trimmed by 5 bases and J by 4 bases, leaving 17 bases between them. The CDR3 totals 15 residues. Here the CDR3 reads CASSPEARMATEAFF. The CDR3 region has the DNA TGTGCCAGCAGCCCCGAGGCGAGGATGGCCACTGAAGCTTTCTTT.

The chain carries TRBV9 and TRBJ1-3, with 7 nucleotides matching TRBD1. The germline V gene has CDR1 SGDLS and CDR2 YYNGEE. The J segment lost 4 bases and the V segment lost 0 bases, leaving 4 bases of the junction unmatched. This CDR3 has 15 amino acids. The CDR3 region has the DNA TGTGCCAGCAGCGTAGACAGGGGAAGAGGAAACACCATATATTTT. Encoded protein: CASSVDRGRGNTIYF.

The chain carries TRBV5-4 and TRBJ1-2; D is uncertain. The CDR3 is made up of 12 amino acids. Trimming cost V 9 bases and J 3 bases, with 12 bases left between them. Germline-derived CDR1 and CDR2 are SGHNT and YYREEE (reference sequence). This chain's CDR3 is CATHETDYGYTF. The DNA for the CDR3 is TGTGCCACCCATGAAACGGACTATGGCTACACCTTC.